The present TCR beta chain was sequenced within a study of control samples from healthy donors and cancer patients. V gave up 3 bases and J gave up 0 bases; unmatched junction bases: 4. Per the germline V gene, CDR1 is SGHRS and CDR2 is YFSETQ. The CDR3 runs to 16 residues. Assay used: immunoSEQ multiplex PCR; TCRdb lists only in-frame clones, some missing. This sample has about 120,000 clones, with 85% to 95% found just once. This clone was seen a handful of times. The receptor was isolated from a man aged 80 or over with head and neck cancer. The chain uses TRBV5-1 and TRBJ2-2; 8 nucleotides line up with TRBD2. Sequencing input: PBMCs. DNA of the CDR3: TGCGCCAGCAGCTCGATGGGACTAGCGAACACCGGGGAGCTGTTTTTT. This encodes CASSSMGLANTGELFF.